The 2 T cell receptor beta chains below come from one sample, sequenced in a study of CD8+ T cells in alopecia areata. The authors extracted RNA and reverse transcribed it into cDNA as the sequencing template. Clones were read by immunoSEQ multiplex PCR, and TCRdb kept only the in-frame ones, dropping some. The table shows 150,000 to 200,000 clones, with about 66% occurring only once. This specimen consisted of CD8+ T cells sorted from blood, obtained at week 0. These receptors originate from a human donor with alopecia areata.

This sequence joins TRBV5-6 and TRBJ2-7; D possibly corresponds to TRBD2 (6 bases). Germline V CDR1 and CDR2: SGHDT, YYEEEE. Deletions cut 0 bases from V and 0 bases from J, with 13 bases between. The CDR3 consists of 16 residues. CDR3 nucleotides: TGTGCCAGCAGCTTGGGGTCGGGGGAGTTCTCCTACGAGCAGTACTTC. This codes for CASSLGSGEFSYEQYF.

V usage is TRBV13 and J usage is TRBJ1-2, with TRBD1 matching 8 bases. Per germline, CDR1 PRHDT and CDR2 FYEKMQ (reference sequence). The CDR3 sequence is 16 residues long. With 5 bases clipped from V and 1 base from J, the junction kept 9 bases outside the gene matches. The CDR3 spells CASSLRDRRLNYGYTF. The DNA for the CDR3 is TGTGCCAGCAGCCTGAGGGACAGGCGACTTAACTATGGCTACACCTTC.